This passage covers 31 T cell receptor beta chains from one sample sequenced in a study of cytomegalovirus exposure and HLA in healthy donors. The PCR had 60 Vbeta and 13 Jbeta primers. TCRdb keeps only in-frame clones here, not all; method: immunoSEQ multiplex PCR. Found here are about 86,000 clones, about 71% of them singletons; the top ten hold about 8%. Sequenced sample: PBMCs. The receptors come from a man in his sixties in good health and CMV-seronegative.

The chain combines TRBV2 with TRBJ2-7, with 11 bases lining up with TRBD2. V dropped 4 bases and J dropped 4; count of bases not matched to a gene: 9. The V gene's germline CDR1 is SNHLY and CDR2 FYNNEI. The CDR3 is 16 residues long. As DNA, the CDR3 is TGTGCCAGCAGTGTCAAACTAGCGGGAGTAGCTTACGAGCAGTACTTC. Encoded protein: CASSVKLAGVAYEQYF.

The chain employs TRBV15 and TRBJ2-2, with a possible D match to TRBD2 (5 bases). Germline lookup yields CDR1 LNHNV and CDR2 YYDKDF (reference sequence). With 0 bases removed from V and 4 bases from J, the gap between germline ends came to 6 bases. This CDR3 contains 14 residues. In DNA, the CDR3 is TGTGCCACCAGCAGAGATCGGGGCACCGGGGAGCTGTTTTTT. Encoded protein: CATSRDRGTGELFF.

The chain combines TRBV7-9 with TRBJ1-1; a possible D gene is TRBD1 (5 bases). Per germline, CDR1 SEHNR and CDR2 FQNEAQ (reference sequence). The CDR3 sequence is 13 residues long. The V and J ends lost 5 bases and 1 base respectively, with 8 bases between them. CDR3 DNA: TGTGCCAGCAGCGCAAGGGGGAACACTGAAGCTTTCTTT. Encoded protein: CASSARGNTEAFF. Supplemented by reference TRBV7-9 and TRBJ1-1, the full variable domain reads DTGVSQNPRHKITKRGQNVTFRCDPISEHNRLYWYRQTLGQGPEFLTYFQNEAQLEKSRLLSDRFSAERPKGSFSTLEIQRTEQGDSAMYLCASSARGNTEAFFGQGTRLTVV.

The genes are TRBV5-1 and TRBJ2-2, with D possibly matching TRBD1 (6 bases). The V end lost 6 bases, the J end lost 4 bases, and 13 bases lay between the germline ends. The CDR3 runs 14 residues. CDR1 is SGHRS, CDR2 YFSETQ, per germline. The CDR3 reads CASMTGGSTGELFF. Here the CDR3 DNA reads TGCGCCAGCATGACAGGTGGGAGCACCGGGGAGCTGTTTTTT.

The V call is TRBV14, the J call TRBJ2-2; TRBD1 is a possible D gene (5 bases). This CDR3 spans 17 amino acids. Germline V CDR1 and CDR2: SGHDN, FVKESK. Deletions cut 4 bases from V and 0 bases from J, with 15 bases between. Here the CDR3 DNA reads TGTGCCAGCAGCCCCCGCGGACAAGAGGCGAACACCGGGGAGCTGTTTTTT. Its translation is CASSPRGQEANTGELFF.

The chain carries TRBV28 and TRBJ1-4, with a possible D match to TRBD1 (6 bases). Trimming removed 2 bases from V and 0 bases from J, with 10 bases in between. CDR1 MDHEN and CDR2 SYDVKM come from the germline V gene. This CDR3 contains 16 residues. CDR3 nucleotides: TGTGCCAGCAGTTTAGGCGGACAGACAACTAATGAAAAACTGTTTTTT. Translating gives CASSLGGQTTNEKLFF.

Here the CDR3 DNA reads TGTGCCAGCAGCTTAGAACTAGCGGGGGAAGAGACCCAGTACTTC. It is translated as CASSLELAGEETQYF. The V call is TRBV7-2, the J call TRBJ2-5, with 11 bases aligning to TRBD2. Germline loops: CDR1 SGHTA, CDR2 FQGNSA. The CDR3 length is 15 residues. J gave up 3 bases and V 1 base, and 1 base lay outside the gene matches. The full variable domain, completed using reference TRBV7-2 and TRBJ2-5, is GAGVSQSPSNKVTEKGKDVELRCDPISGHTALYWYRQSLGQGLEFLIYFQGNSAPDKSGLPSDRFSAERTGGSVSTLTIQRTQQEDSAVYLCASSLELAGEETQYFGPGTRLLVL.

The gene calls are TRBV19 and TRBJ2-2; 10 bases align to TRBD2. Germline-derived CDR1 and CDR2 are LNHDA and SQIVND (reference sequence). V lost 11 bases to trimming and J lost 7 bases; unmatched junction nucleotides: 10. The CDR3 extends over 14 amino acids. In DNA, the CDR3 is TGTGCCTTAGAGGATAGCGGGGGGCGCGGGGAGCTGTTTTTT. This encodes CALEDSGGRGELFF.

There are a few counts of this clone. V and J are TRBV4-1 and TRBJ1-1; 9 nucleotides line up with TRBD1. This CDR3 spans 19 amino acids. J lost 3 bases, V lost 1 base, and 15 bases had no gene match. Germline V CDR1 and CDR2: MGHRA, YSYEKL. CDR3: CASSQVGLPRTGADTEAFF. For the CDR3, the DNA is TGCGCCAGCAGCCAAGTGGGGCTCCCTCGGACAGGGGCAGACACTGAAGCTTTCTTT.

The rearrangement uses TRBV7-9 and TRBJ2-3; possible D gene TRBD2, 6 bases. There are 15 residues in the CDR3. The germline V gene encodes CDR1 SEHNR and CDR2 FQNEAQ (reference sequence). Trimming removed 11 bases at V and 3 bases at J, with 21 bases between. CDR3 amino acids: CAAEGGEDSTDTQYF. The CDR3 DNA sequence: TGTGCCGCCGAGGGCGGGGAGGACTCAACAGATACGCAGTATTTT. The whole variable domain, remainder taken from reference TRBV7-9 and TRBJ2-3, is DTGVSQNPRHKITKRGQNVTFRCDPISEHNRLYWYRQTLGQGPEFLTYFQNEAQLEKSRLLSDRFSAERPKGSFSTLEIQRTEQGDSAMYLCAAEGGEDSTDTQYFGPGTRLTVL.

The table lists this clone with a count of one. V and J are TRBV5-6 and TRBJ2-3, with 14 bases that match TRBD2. V lost 4 bases to trimming and J lost 1 base; unmatched junction nucleotides: 2. CDR1 is SGHDT, CDR2 YYEEEE, per germline. The CDR3 runs 16 residues. The CDR3 here is CASSPGLAGGTDTQYF. For the CDR3, the DNA is TGTGCCAGCAGCCCGGGACTAGCGGGGGGCACAGATACGCAGTATTTT. Full variable domain (remainder filled in from reference TRBV5-6 and TRBJ2-3): DAGVTQSPTHLIKTRGQQVTLRCSPKSGHDTVSWYQQALGQGPQFIFQYYEEEERQRGNFPDRFSGHQFPNYSSELNVNALLLGDSALYLCASSPGLAGGTDTQYFGPGTRLTVL.

Notes on this clone: The sample contains more than one DNA sequence encoding this CDR3. This chain uses TRBV18 with TRBJ1-4; 11 bases match TRBD1. The V segment lost 6 bases and the J segment 6 bases; nucleotides outside the gene matches: 3. Germline loops: CDR1 KGHSH, CDR2 LQKENI. This CDR3 contains 14 residues. The CDR3 sequence: CASSPGQGDEKLFF. CDR3 DNA: TGTGCCAGCTCCCCGGGACAGGGGGATGAAAAACTGTTTTTT.

The chain is built from TRBV5-1 and TRBJ2-5; a weak D match, TRBD2 (7 bases). The CDR3 sequence is 15 residues long. Trimming took 4 bases from V and 3 from J, leaving 16 bases between them. Germline V lookup: CDR1 SGHRS, CDR2 YFSETQ. The CDR3 sequence is CASSGLGGTKETQYF. The DNA of the CDR3 is TGCGCCAGCAGCGGGCTCGGGGGGACAAAAGAGACCCAGTACTTC.

The gene calls are TRBV6-5 and TRBJ2-7; D is possibly TRBD2 (5 bases). This CDR3 is 13 amino acids long. V shed 6 bases and J shed 3 bases, with 12 bases lying between them. CDR1 and CDR2 from the germline V gene are MNHEY and SVGAGI. The CDR3 DNA reads as TGTGCCAGCAGAGCGCCGGGGAGCTACGAGCAGTACTTC. It yields the protein CASRAPGSYEQYF.

This clone was picked up a small number of times. The genes are TRBV30 and TRBJ1-2; 8 bases map to TRBD1. J lost 6 bases, V lost 4 bases, and 13 bases had no gene match. CDR3 length: 15 residues. The V gene's germline CDR1 is GTSNPN and CDR2 SVGIG (reference sequence). The CDR3 DNA reads as TGTGCCTGGATGAATGAACGATCAGGGGGCAATGGCTACACCTTC. This sequence encodes CAWMNERSGGNGYTF.

This clone was seen only once. The V call is TRBV6-1, the J call TRBJ1-1; TRBD1 is a possible D gene (6 bases). The CDR3 consists of 13 residues. Germline loops: CDR1 MNHNS, CDR2 SASEGT. With 1 base removed from V and 10 bases from J, the gap between germline ends came to 13 bases. In nucleotides, the CDR3 is TGTGCCAGCAGTGAAGAGTGGGGGCAGGGAGCTTTCTTT. Translated: CASSEEWGQGAFF.

This sequence joins TRBV4-2 and TRBJ2-7; 13 bases are a match to TRBD2. This CDR3 has 19 residues. Germline-derived CDR1 and CDR2 are LGHNA and YNFKEQ. The V segment lost 3 bases and the J segment 2 bases; nucleotides outside the gene matches: 13. CDR3 protein: CASSQQRTSGRVFPYEQYF. The CDR3, as DNA: TGTGCCAGCAGCCAGCAACGAACTAGCGGGAGGGTGTTCCCCTACGAGCAGTACTTC.

This chain links TRBV6-1 with TRBJ2-7; the D is unclear. The V end was cut by 2 bases, the J end by 0 bases, with 14 bases between. The germline gives CDR1 MNHNS, CDR2 SASEGT. The CDR3 spans 16 residues. Here the CDR3 DNA reads TGTGCCAGCAGTGAAATCCCTCATTTCAGCTCCTACGAGCAGTACTTC. Residues: CASSEIPHFSSYEQYF.

This chain connects TRBV9 to TRBJ2-3; perhaps TRBD2 as D (6 bases). Between the trimmed V and J ends, which lost 4 bases and 2 bases, there was a span of 14 bases. This CDR3 is 15 amino acids long. Looked up from germline, CDR1 is SGDLS and CDR2 is YYNGEE. The CDR3 loop is CASSPGGESTDTQYF. In DNA form, the CDR3 reads TGTGCCAGCAGCCCCGGCGGGGAGTCCACAGATACGCAGTATTTT.

This chain joins TRBV19 and TRBJ2-2, with 8 bases matching TRBD2. With V trimmed by 7 bases and J by 4 bases, 11 bases remained unmatched. Germline lookup yields CDR1 LNHDA and CDR2 SQIVND (reference sequence). This CDR3 is 16 amino acids long. Here the CDR3 reads CASKVTGGPGTGELFF. The CDR3 nucleotides read TGTGCCAGTAAGGTGACGGGGGGGCCCGGCACCGGGGAGCTGTTTTTT.

The rearrangement uses TRBV23-1 and TRBJ2-7, with TRBD1 matching 7 bases. TRBV23-1 is an open reading frame whose function is uncertain. V trimming: 2 bases; J trimming: 3 bases; junction bases outside the gene matches: 19. The CDR3 extends over 19 amino acids. The CDR3 sequence is CASSQTPRQGEGDFYEQYF. The CDR3 nucleotides are TGCGCCAGCAGTCAAACCCCCCGGCAGGGGGAAGGGGATTTCTACGAGCAGTACTTC.

This clone was detected a few times. The chain joins TRBV2 to TRBJ1-1; D not resolved. The CDR3 consists of 14 residues. Trimming took 3 bases from V and 2 from J, leaving 10 bases between them. Germline values: CDR1 SNHLY, CDR2 FYNNEI. The CDR3 here is CASSESRANTEAFF. The CDR3 DNA follows: TGTGCCAGCAGTGAGAGCCGAGCAAACACTGAAGCTTTCTTT.

The V gene is TRBV5-4, the J gene TRBJ2-7; D is uncertain. V lost 5 bases and J lost 2, with 14 bases in between. Germline V lookup: CDR1 SGHNT, CDR2 YYREEE (reference sequence). The CDR3 is 14 amino acids. The CDR3 reads CASRDMGDTYEQYF. CDR3 coding DNA: TGTGCCAGCAGAGACATGGGCGACACCTACGAGCAGTACTTC.

This sequence joins TRBV19 and TRBJ2-5; no reliable D call. The germline CDR1 and CDR2 sequences are LNHDA and SQIVND (reference sequence). CDR3 length: 14 amino acids. V lost 5 bases and J lost 4, with 14 bases in between. The CDR3 bases are TGTGCCAGTAGTCCCAGTACTGCGGCAGAGACCCAGTACTTC. This sequence encodes CASSPSTAAETQYF.

In DNA, the CDR3 is TGTGCCATCACCCCAGGGTCTGAGCACGGCTACACCTTC. Translation: CAITPGSEHGYTF. The chain is built from TRBV10-3 and TRBJ1-2, with D possibly TRBD1 on 5 matching bases. The germline CDR1 and CDR2 sequences are ENHRY and SYGVKD. Trimming pared 7 bases from V and 8 bases from J, leaving 17 bases between. The CDR3 loop spans 13 amino acids.

With respect to this clone: The sample holds other DNA sequences that translate to the same CDR3. This sequence joins TRBV29-1 and TRBJ1-2; TRBD1 is a possible D gene (6 bases). The V end was cut by 6 bases, the J end by 8 bases, with 10 bases between. Germline V gives CDR1 SQVTM, CDR2 ANQGSEA. The CDR3 is 10 residues long. CDR3 sequence reads: CSVETGGYTF. In DNA form, the CDR3 reads TGCAGCGTAGAAACAGGGGGCTACACCTTC.

This sequence joins TRBV2 and TRBJ1-2; 8 bases line up with TRBD1. The V and J ends lost 4 bases and 4 bases, in that order; junction bases with no gene match: 5. Germline V gene sequence: CDR1 SNHLY, CDR2 FYNNEI. The CDR3 spans 14 residues. DNA for the CDR3: TGTGCCAGCAGTGTCCGACAGGGGATCTATGGCTACACCTTC. It is translated as CASSVRQGIYGYTF.

The chain joins TRBV7-8 to TRBJ1-2; TRBD1 is a possible D gene (6 bases). The V end was cut by 4 bases, the J end by 7 bases, with 16 bases between. The germline V gene encodes CDR1 SGHVS and CDR2 FQNEAQ. The CDR3 loop spans 14 amino acids. In nucleotides, the CDR3 is TGTGCCAGCAGCTCCCCGACTGGGACATCTGGCTACACCTTC. Residues: CASSSPTGTSGYTF. Looking up the rest from reference TRBV7-8 and TRBJ1-2 gives the full variable domain: GAGVSQSPRYKVAKRGQDVALRCDPISGHVSLFWYQQALGQGPEFLTYFQNEAQLDKSGLPSDRFFAERPEGSVSTLKIQRTQQEDSAVYLCASSSPTGTSGYTFGSGTRLTVV.

This clone was counted many times. The chain couples TRBV4-3 to TRBJ2-1; no clear D gene. The V end was cut by 0 bases, the J end by 9 bases, with 9 bases between. Germline CDR1 is LGHNA and CDR2 is YSLEER. CDR3 length: 13 amino acids. The DNA for the CDR3 is TGCGCCAGCAGCCAAGAATCCCGGAGTGAGCAGTTCTTC. Translated, it gives CASSQESRSEQFF.

J is TRBJ2-5 and V is TRBV2; a weak D match, TRBD2 (6 bases). Trimming removed 4 bases from V and 1 base from J, with 10 bases in between. The germline gives CDR1 SNHLY, CDR2 FYNNEI. CDR3 size: 14 residues. The CDR3 loop is CASSAQRAQETQYF. The CDR3 DNA sequence: TGTGCCAGCAGTGCCCAGCGGGCCCAAGAGACCCAGTACTTC.

This clone was seen a few times. The chain uses TRBV7-6 and TRBJ2-3; possibly TRBD2 for D (5 bases). The CDR3 has 13 amino acids. Per germline, CDR1 SGHVS and CDR2 FNYEAQ. The ends were cut back, 5 bases at V and 4 bases at J, with 10 bases in the middle. CDR3 DNA sequence: TGTGCCAGCAGCCGCGGAGCGGCAGATACGCAGTATTTT. It encodes CASSRGAADTQYF. Full variable domain (missing parts from reference TRBV7-6 and TRBJ2-3): GAGVSQSPRYKVTKRGQDVALRCDPISGHVSLYWYRQALGQGPEFLTYFNYEAQQDKSGLPNDRFSAERPEGSISTLTIQRTEQRDSAMYRCASSRGAADTQYFGPGTRLTVL.